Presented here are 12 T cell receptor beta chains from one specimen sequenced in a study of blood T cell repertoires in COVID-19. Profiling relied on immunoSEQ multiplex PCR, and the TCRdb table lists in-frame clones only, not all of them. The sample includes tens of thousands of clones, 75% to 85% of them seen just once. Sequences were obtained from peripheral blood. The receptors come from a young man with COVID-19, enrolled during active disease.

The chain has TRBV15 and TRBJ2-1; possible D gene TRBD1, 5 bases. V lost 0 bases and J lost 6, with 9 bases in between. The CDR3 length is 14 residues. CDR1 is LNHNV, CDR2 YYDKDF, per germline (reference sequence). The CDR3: CATSRDQTGNEQFF. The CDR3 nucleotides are TGTGCCACCAGCAGAGATCAAACAGGCAATGAGCAGTTCTTC.

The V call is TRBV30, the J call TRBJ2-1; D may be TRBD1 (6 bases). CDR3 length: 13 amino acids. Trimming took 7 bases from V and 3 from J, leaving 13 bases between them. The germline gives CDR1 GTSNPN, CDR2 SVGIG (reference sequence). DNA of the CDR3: TGTGCCTCTCGGACAGATTTCTACAATGAGCAGTTCTTC. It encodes CASRTDFYNEQFF. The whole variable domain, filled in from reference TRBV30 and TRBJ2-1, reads SQTIHQWPATLVQPVGSPLSLECTVEGTSNPNLYWYRQAAGRGLQLLFYSVGIGQISSEVPQNLSASRPQDRQFILSSKKLLLSDSGFYLCASRTDFYNEQFFGPGTRLTVL.

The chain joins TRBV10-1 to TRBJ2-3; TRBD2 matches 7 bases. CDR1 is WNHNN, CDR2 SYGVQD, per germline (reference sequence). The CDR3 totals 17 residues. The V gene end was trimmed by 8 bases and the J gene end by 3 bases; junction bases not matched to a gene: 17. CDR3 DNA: TGCGCCAGCGACAAAGGGAGACCGGGACTAACAACAGATACGCAGTATTTT. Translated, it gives CASDKGRPGLTTDTQYF.

The CDR3 loop is CASSLGVLNYGYTF. The CDR3 bases are TGTGCCAGCAGCTTGGGAGTCCTGAACTATGGCTACACCTTC. This chain uses TRBV5-4 with TRBJ1-2; D gene uncertain. Trimming cost V 0 bases and J 2 bases, with 8 bases left between them. This CDR3 has 14 residues. CDR1 SGHNT and CDR2 YYREEE come from the germline V gene (reference sequence).

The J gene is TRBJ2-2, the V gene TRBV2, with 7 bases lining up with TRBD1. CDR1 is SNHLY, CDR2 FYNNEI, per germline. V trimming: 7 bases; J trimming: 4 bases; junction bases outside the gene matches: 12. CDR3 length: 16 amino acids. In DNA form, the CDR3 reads TGTGCCAGCACCCAAGGGTGGGACAGCCTCACCGGGGAGCTGTTTTTT. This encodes CASTQGWDSLTGELFF.

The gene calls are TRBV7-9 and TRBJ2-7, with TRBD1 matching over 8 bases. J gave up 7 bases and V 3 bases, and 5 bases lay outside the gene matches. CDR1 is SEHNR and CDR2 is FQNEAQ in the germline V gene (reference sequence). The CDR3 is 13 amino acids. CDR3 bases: TGTGCCAGCAGCTTCGGACAGGGCGGGGAGCAGTACTTC. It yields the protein CASSFGQGGEQYF.

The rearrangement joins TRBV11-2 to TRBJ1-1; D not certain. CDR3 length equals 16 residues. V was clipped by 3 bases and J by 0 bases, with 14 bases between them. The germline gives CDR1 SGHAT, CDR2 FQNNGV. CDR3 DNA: TGTGCCAGCAGCTTTCTCTCAGGTGGTTTGAACACTGAAGCTTTCTTT. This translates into CASSFLSGGLNTEAFF.

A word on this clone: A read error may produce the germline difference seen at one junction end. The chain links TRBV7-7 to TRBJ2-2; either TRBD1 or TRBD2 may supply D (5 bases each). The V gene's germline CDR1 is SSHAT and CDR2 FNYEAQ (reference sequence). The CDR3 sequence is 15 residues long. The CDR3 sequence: CASSLAPDSTGELFF. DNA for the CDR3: TGTGCTAGCAGCTTAGCGCCTGACAGCACCGGGGAGCTGTTTTTT.

CDR3 in amino acids: CASSLDGLAGFGEQYF. The CDR3 region has the DNA TGTGCCAGCAGCTTGGACGGACTAGCGGGATTTGGCGAGCAGTACTTC. The V call is TRBV5-6, the J call TRBJ2-7; 12 bases fit TRBD2. The trim removed 0 bases at V and 6 bases at J, leaving 7 bases unmatched. Germline CDR1 SGHDT, CDR2 YYEEEE. The CDR3 has 16 amino acids.

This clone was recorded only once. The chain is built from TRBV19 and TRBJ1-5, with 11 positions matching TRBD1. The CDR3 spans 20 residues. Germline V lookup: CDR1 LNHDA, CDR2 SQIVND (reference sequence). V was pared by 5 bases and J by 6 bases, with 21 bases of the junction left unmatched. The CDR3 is CASSPRGWSGQGVASQPQHF. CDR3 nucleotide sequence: TGTGCCAGTAGTCCCCGAGGGTGGTCGGGACAGGGGGTAGCAAGTCAGCCCCAGCATTTT.

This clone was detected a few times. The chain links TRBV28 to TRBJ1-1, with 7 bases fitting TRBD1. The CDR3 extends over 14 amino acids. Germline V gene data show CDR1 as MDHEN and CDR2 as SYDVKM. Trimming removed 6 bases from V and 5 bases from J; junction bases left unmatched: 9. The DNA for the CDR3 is TGTGCCAGCAGCCCTAGGGGCAGGGGGACTGAAGCTTTCTTT. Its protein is CASSPRGRGTEAFF.

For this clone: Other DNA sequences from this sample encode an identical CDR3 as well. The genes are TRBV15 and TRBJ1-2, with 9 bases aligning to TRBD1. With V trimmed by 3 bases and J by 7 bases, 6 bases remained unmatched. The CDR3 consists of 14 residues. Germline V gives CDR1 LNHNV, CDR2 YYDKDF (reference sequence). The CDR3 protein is CATSRDGTGSGYTF. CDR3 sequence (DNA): TGTGCCACCAGCAGGGACGGGACAGGGTCTGGCTACACCTTC.